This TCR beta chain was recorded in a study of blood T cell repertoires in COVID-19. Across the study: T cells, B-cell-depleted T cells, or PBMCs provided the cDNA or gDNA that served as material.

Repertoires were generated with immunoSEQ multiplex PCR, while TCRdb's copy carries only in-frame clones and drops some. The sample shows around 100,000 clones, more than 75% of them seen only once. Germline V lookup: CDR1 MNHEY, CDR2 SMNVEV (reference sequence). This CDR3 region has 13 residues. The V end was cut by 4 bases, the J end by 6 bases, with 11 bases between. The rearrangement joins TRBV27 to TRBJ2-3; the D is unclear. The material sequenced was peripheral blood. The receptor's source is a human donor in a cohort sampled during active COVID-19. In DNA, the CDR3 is TGTGCCAGCAGTTCACTACGTTCGGATACGCAGTATTTT. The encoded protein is CASSSLRSDTQYF.